This TCR beta chain was sequenced for a study of beta chain features in type 1 diabetes (dated by TCRdb to 2016 to 2019). About the investigation overall: No differences in mean age, gender distribution, total cell number or subset yield were found between patients and healthy donors. Regulatory and stem cell-like memory subsets were isolated from only 8 patients and about eight healthy donors, whereas naive and central memory subsets came from all 30 or so donors. A total of 107,917,701 sorted cells were examined across all samples, and the number of cells per subset was strongly correlated with RNA yield. The study compared TCRB repertoires of sorted circulating CD4+ T cell subsets between recently diagnosed type 1 diabetes patients and matched healthy donors.

The study at large found these results: In all four CD4+ subsets, TCRB CDR3 length was moderately but significantly shorter in type 1 diabetes patients. Naive, central memory and regulatory TCRB repertoires appeared more similar among patients than among healthy donors. Only small numbers of individuals were included in the HLA sub-analyses, which left unresolved whether HLA type had any influence on TCRB rearrangement. Because cDNA was sequenced instead of genomic DNA, activated cells with high expression could be over-represented, although the groups did not differ in activation or CD3 levels. Shorter templates might be favored by PCR, yet because patient and control samples were amplified and corrected together, any such skew would affect both groups equally. Patients with type 1 diabetes made fewer insertions and deleted more nucleotides at VDJ recombination sites, implying thymic rearrangement abnormalities.

The High Capacity cDNA Reverse Transcription Kit was used to reverse transcribe all of the isolated RNA, meaning that expressed TCRB transcripts were what got sequenced. Deep immunoSEQ sequencing was applied to naive, central memory and regulatory T cell samples, giving an average of about 3.4 million total reads per sample. Sorted cells were lysed in RLT buffer, and RNA was extracted using DNase-treated RNeasy Micro or Mini kits according to cell number. Each cell subset was processed separately to prevent cross-contamination, with patient and healthy donor samples processed together. Using the immunoSEQ multiplex PCR, TCRB sequences were amplified from cDNA into 87-bp fragments spanning the CDR3 region. Amplicons were sequenced on the Illumina HiSeq platform. The authors processed their data as follows. Synthetic template baselines were used to correct PCR bias computationally, reads within Hamming distance 2 were collapsed together, and singletons that could not be merged were discarded. Reads were aligned against IMGT so that V, D and J genes, CDR3 length and insertions or deletions at six rearrangement sites could be assigned. Clonotype counts were normalized to sorted cell number within each subset before computing true diversity and Gini coefficients with the tcR R package. Repertoire sharing was quantified using the overlap coefficient calculated on TCRB nucleotide sequences. This is the immuneACCESS table as TCRdb keeps it, with only in-frame sequences that have V and J called. A part of the clones is gone; compared with another copy, unresolved V genes explain less than half, and the rest is unexplained. Clonal size and the V and J genes are those of that table, whereas D and trimming came from the DNA. The sample includes some 160,000 clones, with approximately 9.1% observed a single time. The ten largest clonotypes hold 2% to 3% of the sample.

Each donor gave one peripheral blood draw, roughly 110 mL on average, collected into heparinised tubes. A BD FACSAria II and a panel including CD45RO, CCR7, CD25, CD127, CD95 and CD27 were used to sort naive, central memory, regulatory and stem cell-like memory CD4+ T cells. Every sorted population had a purity above 95%. PBMCs were isolated immediately by Lymphoprep density gradient centrifugation and stained directly without culture. Samples were stained and sorted in pairs, with one healthy donor and one patient per experiment, so that batch effects were minimized. This clone has more than one count but fewer than ten. Its cognate antigen has yet to be identified. Base quality data are lacking; no much larger clone is found one base away. Input material: central memory CD4+ T cells from blood. The receptor's source is a woman between 18 and 30 years old in good health.

The CDR3 protein: CASESSETQYF. The sequenced DNA: TGTGCCAGCGAGTCAAGCGAGACCCAGTACTTC. The chain was built from TRBV11-3 and TRBJ2-5; no D gene call is confident. According to the germline V gene, CDR1 reads SGHNT and CDR2 reads YENEEA. Between the V and J ends, shortened by 8 bases and 5 bases respectively, the junction contains 9 bases. The CDR3 has 11 amino acids, counting the end cysteine and phenylalanine. Of the read, only the CDR3 DNA is kept; its 33 bases are in frame from base 1.